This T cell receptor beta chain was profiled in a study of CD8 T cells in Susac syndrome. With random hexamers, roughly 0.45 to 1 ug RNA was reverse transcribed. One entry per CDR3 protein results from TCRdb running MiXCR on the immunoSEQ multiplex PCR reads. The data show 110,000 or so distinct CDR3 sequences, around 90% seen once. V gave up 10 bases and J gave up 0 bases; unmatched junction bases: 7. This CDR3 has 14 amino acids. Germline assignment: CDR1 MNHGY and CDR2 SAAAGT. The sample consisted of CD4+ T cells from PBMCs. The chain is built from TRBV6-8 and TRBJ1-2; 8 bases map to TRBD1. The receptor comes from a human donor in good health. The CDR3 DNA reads TGTGCCAACCCGTCAGGGGGCCCTAACTATGGCTACACCTTC. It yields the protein CANPSGGPNYGYTF.